This T cell receptor (beta chain) was observed in a study of early T cells in non-severe SARS-CoV-2 infection. Study details: Whole-blood bulk RNA, unsorted, was sequenced, and chains were unpaired. Whole-study results and caveats: Matching results from VDJdb favored anti-spike CD8 responses, leaving private and CD4 specificities undetected.

cDNA molecules, individually, were tagged with unique molecular identifiers. Each CDR3 protein is one row after TCRdb ran MiXCR on the 5' RACE reads. The sample has some 26,000 distinct CDR3 sequences; less than 4.5% are singletons. Ten or more counts support this clonotype. Its antigen is undetermined. V shed 8 bases and J shed 4 bases, with 14 bases lying between them. CDR3 length: 13 residues. Germline CDR1 is MNHEY and CDR2 is SVGAGI. This TCR derives from an adult who was a healthcare worker with PCR-confirmed SARS-CoV-2 infection or an uninfected control (not recorded which). Sequencing was done on a sample of whole blood. This sequence joins TRBV6-5 and TRBJ1-2; D might be TRBD1 (5 bases). CDR3 protein: CASSLWGSYGYTF. For the CDR3, the DNA is TGTGCCAGCTCCTTGTGGGGGTCCTATGGCTACACCTTC.